This is a list of T cell receptor beta chains from one sample in a study of somatic mutations in cytotoxic T cells in rheumatoid arthritis. Measured with immunoSEQ multiplex PCR; TCRdb has only the in-frame clones, and not every one. The table records some 20,000 clones, under 85% of them present only once. The material sequenced was CD8+ T cells sorted from blood. The source of these receptors is an adult with rheumatoid arthritis. Both conserved end residues are part of each CDR3. A D gene is named only where the DNA matches it firmly.

>TRBV19|TRBJ2-1|.
CASSIAGAFNEQFF
>TRBV6-1|TRBJ2-3|TRBD2
CASSEGGGGVDTQYF
>TRBV5-1|TRBJ2-7|.
CASSLSHGGTSYEQYF
>TRBV7-8|TRBJ2-2|TRBD2
CASSWPTSGEPPANTGELFF
>TRBV9|TRBJ2-5|.
CASSPSGGGGETQYF
>TRBV28|TRBJ2-7|TRBD2
CASSPGLAGGPYEQYF
>TRBV7-8|TRBJ1-2|TRBD1
CASSLLNRGYGYTF
>TRBV27|TRBJ2-1|TRBD2
CASSFGGSSYNEQFF
>TRBV4-1|TRBJ1-3|.
CASSQTWSGNTIYF
>TRBV27|TRBJ2-1|TRBD2
CASMPPGLGFNEQFF
>TRBV6-4|TRBJ2-3|TRBD2
CASSPLSSSGSLDTQYF
>TRBV6-4|TRBJ2-7|TRBD1
CASRVRGQFGYEQYF
>TRBV7-2|TRBJ2-2|.
CASSTTRDGELFF
>TRBV4-1|TRBJ2-1|.
CASSQDWGSGEQFF
>TRBV7-9|TRBJ1-2|.
CASSSLRDYGYTF